The present T cell receptor beta chain was sequenced within a study of CD8+CD57+ T cells in acquired aplastic anemia. Study context: The average for DNA from sorted CD4+ and CD8+ cells was approximately 3.2 ug. Whole-study results and caveats: There were 25 to 35 CD8+ CDR3 sequences that occurred in both patients and controls.

Germline CDR1 KGHDR, CDR2 SFDVKD. The CDR3 spans 16 residues. V lost 0 bases, J lost 3 bases, and 5 bases stayed unmatched. According to the study, genomic DNA was the template for TCR beta VDJ and CDR3 profiling. TCRdb re-derived calls from the reads in MiXCR, one entry per CDR3 protein. The table records around 170,000 distinct CDR3 sequences, around 60% of them present only once. Turning to this clonotype: The antigen is undetermined.

The clonotype originates from a human donor in good health. Sequences were obtained from sorted CD4+, CD8+, or CD8+CD57+ T cells (not recorded which) from PBMCs. The chain joins TRBV24-1 to TRBJ1-2, with 8 bases fitting TRBD1. CDR3 in amino acids: CATSDLQGAKDYGYTF. The CDR3 coding sequence is TGTGCCACCAGTGATTTGCAGGGGGCGAAAGACTATGGCTACACCTTC.